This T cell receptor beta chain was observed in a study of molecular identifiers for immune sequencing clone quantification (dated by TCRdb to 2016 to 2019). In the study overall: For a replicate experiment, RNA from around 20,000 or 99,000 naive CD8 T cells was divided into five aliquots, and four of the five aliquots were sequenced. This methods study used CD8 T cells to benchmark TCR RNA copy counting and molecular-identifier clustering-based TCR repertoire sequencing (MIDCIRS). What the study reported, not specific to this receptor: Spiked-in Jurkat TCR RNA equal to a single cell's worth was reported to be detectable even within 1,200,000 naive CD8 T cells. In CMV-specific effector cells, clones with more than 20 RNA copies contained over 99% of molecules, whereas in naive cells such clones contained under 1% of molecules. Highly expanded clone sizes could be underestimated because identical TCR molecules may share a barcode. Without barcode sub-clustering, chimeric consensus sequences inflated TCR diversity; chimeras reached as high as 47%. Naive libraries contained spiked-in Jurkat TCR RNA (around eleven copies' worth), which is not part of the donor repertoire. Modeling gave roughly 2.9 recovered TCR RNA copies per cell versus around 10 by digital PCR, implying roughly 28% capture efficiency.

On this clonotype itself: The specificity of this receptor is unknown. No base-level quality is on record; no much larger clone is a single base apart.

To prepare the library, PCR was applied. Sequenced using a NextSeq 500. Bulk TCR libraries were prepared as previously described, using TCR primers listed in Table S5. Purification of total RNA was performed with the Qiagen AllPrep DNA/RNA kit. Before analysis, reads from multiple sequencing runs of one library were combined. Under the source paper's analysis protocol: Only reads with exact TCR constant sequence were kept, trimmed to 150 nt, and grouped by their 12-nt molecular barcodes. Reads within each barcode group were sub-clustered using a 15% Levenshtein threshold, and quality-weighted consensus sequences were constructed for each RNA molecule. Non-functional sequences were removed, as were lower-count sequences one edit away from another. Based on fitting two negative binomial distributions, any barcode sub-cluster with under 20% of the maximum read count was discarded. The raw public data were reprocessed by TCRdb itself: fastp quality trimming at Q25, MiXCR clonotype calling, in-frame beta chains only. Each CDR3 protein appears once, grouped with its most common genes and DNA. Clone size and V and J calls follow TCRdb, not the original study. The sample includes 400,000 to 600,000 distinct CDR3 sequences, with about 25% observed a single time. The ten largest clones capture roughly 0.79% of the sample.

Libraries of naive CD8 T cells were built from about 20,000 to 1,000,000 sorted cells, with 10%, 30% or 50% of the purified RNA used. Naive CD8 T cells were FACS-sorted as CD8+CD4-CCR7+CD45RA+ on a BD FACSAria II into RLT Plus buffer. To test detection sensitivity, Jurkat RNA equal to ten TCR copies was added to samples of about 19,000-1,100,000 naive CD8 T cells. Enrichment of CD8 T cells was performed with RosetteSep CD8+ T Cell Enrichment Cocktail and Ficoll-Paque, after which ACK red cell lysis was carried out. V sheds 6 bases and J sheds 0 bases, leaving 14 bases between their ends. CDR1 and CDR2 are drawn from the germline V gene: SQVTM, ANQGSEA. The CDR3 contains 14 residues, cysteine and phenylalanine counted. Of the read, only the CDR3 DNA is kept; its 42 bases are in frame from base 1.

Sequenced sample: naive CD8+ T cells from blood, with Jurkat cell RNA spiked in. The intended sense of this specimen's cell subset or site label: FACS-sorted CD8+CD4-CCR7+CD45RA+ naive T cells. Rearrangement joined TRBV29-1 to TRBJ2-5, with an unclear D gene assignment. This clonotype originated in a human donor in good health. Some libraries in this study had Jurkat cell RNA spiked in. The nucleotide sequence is TGCAGCGTGATAGAGACTTGGTACCAAGAGACCCAGTACTTC. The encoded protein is CSVIETWYQETQYF.